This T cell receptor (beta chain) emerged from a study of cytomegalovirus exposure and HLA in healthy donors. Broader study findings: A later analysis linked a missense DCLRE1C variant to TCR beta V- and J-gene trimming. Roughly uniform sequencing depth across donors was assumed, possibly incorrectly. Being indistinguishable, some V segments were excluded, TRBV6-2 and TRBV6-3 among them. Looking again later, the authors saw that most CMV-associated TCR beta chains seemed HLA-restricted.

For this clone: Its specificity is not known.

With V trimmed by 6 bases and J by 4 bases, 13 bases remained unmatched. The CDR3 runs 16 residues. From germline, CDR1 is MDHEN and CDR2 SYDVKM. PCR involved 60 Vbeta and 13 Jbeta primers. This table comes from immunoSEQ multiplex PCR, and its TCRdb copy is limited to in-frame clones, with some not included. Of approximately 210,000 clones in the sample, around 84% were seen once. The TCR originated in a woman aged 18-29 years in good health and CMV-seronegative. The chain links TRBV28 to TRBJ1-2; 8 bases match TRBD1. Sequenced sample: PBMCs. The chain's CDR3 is CASRSTGTGAGYGYTF. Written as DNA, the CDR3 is TGTGCCAGCAGGTCTACCGGGACAGGAGCCGGCTATGGCTACACCTTC.